This T cell receptor beta chain was recovered during a study of blood T cell repertoires in COVID-19. Study overall: The United States, Italy and Spain supplied acute and convalescent COVID-19 samples. PBMCs, B-cell-depleted T cells, or T cells provided the cDNA or gDNA that made up the material.

Per the authors' pipeline: Estimated nucleated cell counts came from reference gene primer amplification. Here immunoSEQ multiplex PCR was the method, and the copy in TCRdb shows in-frame clones only, minus some. Clone size and V and J calls were adopted from that table, with D and trimming inferred from the DNA. The top ten hold about 9.4% of the sample, which has 130,000 or so clones, about nine tenths seen once. CDR1 and CDR2 from the germline V gene are MDHEN and SYDVKM. V shed 3 bases and J shed 0 bases, with 9 bases lying between them. The CDR3 consists of 15 residues. Sample: peripheral blood. The chain recombines TRBV28 with TRBJ2-4; possibly TRBD2 for D (6 bases). The TCR was taken from a middle-aged man with acute or convalescent COVID-19. CDR3 amino acids: CASSFAGTAKNIQYF. The CDR3 DNA follows: TGTGCCAGCAGTTTCGCGGGGACAGCCAAAAACATTCAGTACTTC.